This T cell receptor (beta chain) comes out of a study of regulatory T cells in long-lasting Graves disease. Across the study: For under 3 months, newly diagnosed Graves' patients had been taking antithyroid drugs.

Both iRepertoire HTBI primers and Arm-PCR of CDR3 regions were used to build the TCR beta libraries. TCRdb re-called the multiplex PCR reads with MiXCR, one entry per CDR3 protein. The sample includes about 470,000 distinct CDR3 sequences, 14% to 15% seen only once; the top ten take roughly 17%. This clonotype was found a few times. CDR1 is DFQATT, CDR2 SNEGSKA, per germline (reference sequence). The CDR3 sequence is 13 residues long. The germline V and J ends were trimmed by 3 bases and 5 bases, with 13 bases remaining between them. Sample time point: newly diagnosed GD, antithyroid drugs for less than 3 months. PBMC RNA was the source of the TCR library. These records were also assigned to another study, of T cells in Graves' hyperthyroidism and ophthalmopathy.

The clonotype was recovered from a woman in her 30s with Graves disease. The rearrangement uses TRBV20-1 and TRBJ2-5, with D unresolved. Source: peripheral blood mononuclear cells (PBMCs), taken at new diagnosis, from a patient treated with antithyroid drugs. Here the CDR3 reads CSASDGSVETQYF. The CDR3 DNA follows: TGCAGTGCTAGTGACGGGTCCGTGGAGACCCAGTACTTC.